The TCR beta chain described here comes from a study of shared clonotypes between healthy human individuals (TCRdb year 2020). Broadly, across the study: A couple of women and a few men aged 18 to 49 years were included in the cohort. For each donor, CD4 naive and CD4 memory were each run on three plates, CD8 naive on two plates, and CD8 memory on one plate. To estimate repertoire size and how much clonotype sharing occurs between individuals, the study deeply sequenced the blood TCR repertoires of five healthy adults. To increase sequencing depth and limit assay-specific biases, different laboratories used diverse techniques to prepare libraries and sequence TCR repertoires. Between about 0.8 and 9.5 billion PBMCs per donor were obtained by leukapheresis. Summary of the overall study and its limitations: Pairwise subsampling led to the expectation that sequencing depth would affect the degree of clonotype sharing among donors. The genetic and exposure-history diversity represented was limited by the small number of donors. When several donors were compared, the shared fraction of clonotypes was around 5.1% for naive CD4, 3% to 4% for naive CD8, 2.3% for memory CD4, and around 0.4% for memory CD8. Only blood was sampled, and tissue TCR repertoires likely differ from those in blood. Higher generation probabilities were observed for clonotypes shared by all four sorted-subset donors than for non-shared clonotypes. Larger estimated clonotype richness was generally found for naive subsets than for memory subsets. Even with the large sequencing depth, rarefaction of the sorted-subset datasets indicated that sequencing was incomplete.

Using the deep immunoSEQ assay, TCR CDR3 regions were amplified from genomic DNA by multiplex PCR. Extracted genomic DNA from each cell subset was spread evenly across all wells of several immunoSEQ 96-well plates, with each plate serving as a replicate. For sorted subsets, each replicate PCR was loaded with roughly 0.2 ug genomic DNA, equivalent to 30,000 to 35,000 T cell genomes. Purified libraries were measured with a Qubit 3.0 fluorometer, size-checked on a Bioanalyzer 2100, and measured again with the KAPA Library Quantification kit. Every immunoSEQ 96-well plate was sequenced on a separate single-read 150-cycle Illumina NextSeq 550 flow cell. As for how the authors treated the data: Because only junctional sequences without quality scores were contained in the immunoSEQ output, filtering matching that applied to full-length reads could not be performed. To assign V/J genes and CDR3, sequences were annotated against IMGT germline references using PyIR, a Python wrapper for IgBLAST v1.9. Reads were removed for weak V/J assignments (E-value above 1e-6), missing CDR3, stop codons, out-of-frame junctions, or ambiguous translated residues. V3J clonotypes were defined as sequences sharing an identical inferred V gene, J gene, and CDR3 amino acid sequence. Percentage overlap between repertoires was computed as shared unique clonotypes divided by the size of the smaller repertoire. RTK rarefaction, the Chao1 estimator, and Recon v2.1 estimates of unobserved clonotypes were used to assess repertoire richness. OLGA was used to compute generation probabilities for all TCRbeta clonotypes that the gDNA method yielded from a few donors. This immuneACCESS table, as held by TCRdb, lists in-frame sequences with V and J called but not all clones. Of the missing ones, under half trace to an unresolved V gene in checked studies; the others have no known cause. The V and J calls and clone size are taken from that table; D and trimming were inferred from the DNA. The sample records about 2 million clones, around 96% of which are singletons. Together, the top ten hold about 1.1% of the sample.

For the CD8 naive samples, CD45RO-negative cells were positively selected for CCR7, yielding a CD45RA+CCR7+ population from which TemRA cells were excluded. The donors were healthy, HIV-negative adults with no recently reported acute infections or vaccinations. Only Caucasian adults living in Nashville, Tennessee, USA were represented among the donors. After blood collection by leukapheresis, PBMCs were isolated using Ficoll-Histopaque density gradient centrifugation and then cryopreserved in the vapor phase of liquid nitrogen. Purity and quantity of every magnetically sorted T cell population were checked by analytical flow cytometry. Each sorted fraction had its genomic DNA isolated and then quantified by UV absorbance on a Nanodrop 2000c. To note about this clone: This clone's antigen is unknown. No per-base quality is available; no much larger clone lies one base away.

The CDR3 runs 17 residues from the cysteine to the phenylalanine. The entry retains the CDR3 DNA only, 51 bases that are in frame from base 1. CDR1 LGHNA and CDR2 YSLEER were looked up in the germline V gene. From V the trimming removes 0 bases and from J it removes 4 bases, while the gene matches leave 4 bases of the junction unaccounted for. The TCR was taken from a man between 18 and 29 years old in good health. The sequence links TRBV4-3 to TRBJ2-3; TRBD2 matches 13 bases in the middle. Sequencing was done on a sample of naive CD8+ T cells sorted from blood. What this sample's cell subset or site label stands for: CD45RA+CCR7+. The sequence in DNA is TGCGCCAGCAGCCAAGACACTAGCGGGAGGGGAGCAGATACGCAGTATTTT. This codes for CASSQDTSGRGADTQYF.